This T cell receptor (beta chain) appears in the sequencing data of a study of early T cells in non-severe SARS-CoV-2 infection. V lost 4 bases, J lost 11 bases, and 12 bases stayed unmatched. The CDR3 is 14 residues long. Each CDR3 protein gets one entry after TCRdb re-called the 5' RACE reads with MiXCR. The data contain roughly 97,000 distinct CDR3 sequences, approximately 10% of them singletons. The clonotype originates from an adult who was a healthcare worker with PCR-confirmed SARS-CoV-2 infection or an uninfected control (not recorded which). The chain uses TRBV12-3 or TRBV12-4 and TRBJ1-1, with TRBD1 identical over 8 bases. The sample in question was whole blood, obtained at baseline. The CDR3 reads CASSSITRTGKAFF. CDR3 DNA: TGTGCCAGCAGTTCAATAACCAGGACAGGGAAGGCTTTCTTT.